These 10 T cell receptor beta chains share one sample of origin, sequenced in a study of T-cell reconstitution after alpha-beta-depleted transplantation in children. The authors prepared the TCRbeta library with unique molecular identifiers. Using its own MiXCR run on the PCR reads, TCRdb lists one record per CDR3 protein. The table shows 150,000 to 250,000 distinct CDR3 sequences, with roughly 15% occurring only once. Specimen: PBMCs from the stem cell graft donor, collected from the stem cell graft. All receptors come from a human donor who donated a stem cell graft to a child with acute lymphoblastic leukemia.

This clonotype was observed many times. Here the CDR3 DNA reads TGTGCCAGCACCGGGACTAGCGGGAGGTTTGAGACCCAGTACTTC. This encodes CASTGTSGRFETQYF. The V call is TRBV12-3 or TRBV12-4, the J call TRBJ2-5; 15 nucleotides line up with TRBD2. The V segment lost 7 bases and the J segment 5 bases; nucleotides outside the gene matches: 5. CDR3 size: 15 residues.

This chain connects TRBV7-9 to TRBJ1-3; possibly TRBD1 for D (6 bases). The CDR3 totals 16 residues. Germline values: CDR1 SEHNR, CDR2 FQNEAQ (reference sequence). Trimming took off 5 bases at V and 3 bases at J, with 17 bases between the two ends. In nucleotides, the CDR3 is TGTGCCAGCAGCCCCCACGACAGGTCCCATGGAAACACCATATATTTT. Its translation is CASSPHDRSHGNTIYF. The full variable domain, rest sourced from reference TRBV7-9 and TRBJ1-3, is DTGVSQNPRHKITKRGQNVTFRCDPISEHNRLYWYRQTLGQGPEFLTYFQNEAQLEKSRLLSDRFSAERPKGSFSTLEIQRTEQGDSAMYLCASSPHDRSHGNTIYFGEGSWLTVV.

This clonotype was seen repeatedly, ten times or more. The chain recombines TRBV6-1 with TRBJ2-5, with TRBD2 matching 7 bases. The CDR3 sequence is 13 residues long. V shed 5 bases, J shed 5 bases, and the junction held 5 bases outside the gene matches. Looked up from germline, CDR1 is MNHNS and CDR2 is SASEGT. The CDR3 loop reads CASSREAGETQYF. The CDR3 nucleotides are TGTGCCAGCAGTCGGGAGGCGGGGGAGACCCAGTACTTC.

This clonotype has a count of ten or more. The V gene is TRBV12-3 or TRBV12-4, the J gene TRBJ2-4; D unresolved. The CDR3 is 17 amino acids. Trimming cost V 5 bases and J 0 bases, with 17 bases left between them. Here the CDR3 reads CASSRTKGHGAKNIQYF. The CDR3 DNA reads as TGTGCCAGCAGTCGCACAAAGGGCCACGGAGCCAAAAACATTCAGTACTTC.

In its sample, this clonotype was seen many times. The rearrangement links TRBV5-1 to TRBJ2-7, with TRBD2 identical over 8 bases. The length of the CDR3 is 16 residues. V trimming: 2 bases; J trimming: 3 bases; junction bases outside the gene matches: 10. Germline CDR1 SGHRS, CDR2 YFSETQ. CDR3 amino acids: CASSFGERGIYYEQYF. CDR3 bases: TGCGCCAGCAGCTTCGGCGAGCGGGGGATATACTACGAGCAGTACTTC.

The sample holds many counts of this clonotype. The gene calls are TRBV12-3 or TRBV12-4 and TRBJ2-2, with D perhaps TRBD1 or TRBD2 (5 bases each). This CDR3 spans 15 amino acids. Trimming stripped 7 bases from V and 2 bases from J, with 14 bases between. CDR3 residues: CASTRRRDNTGELFF. The CDR3 bases are TGTGCCAGCACCAGGAGACGGGACAACACCGGGGAGCTGTTTTTT.

The sample holds many counts of this clonotype. Here the CDR3 reads CASSFWHPSGRGNEQYF. The CDR3 DNA is TGTGCCAGCAGTTTCTGGCATCCTAGCGGGAGGGGTAACGAGCAGTACTTC. The rearrangement links TRBV12-3 or TRBV12-4 to TRBJ2-7; the match to TRBD2 covers 12 bases. J gave up 5 bases and V 3 bases, and 11 bases lay outside the gene matches. The CDR3 is 17 residues long.

Ten or more counts support this clonotype. CDR3 bases: TGTGCCAGCAGCCGAGCGGGGGACGAGCAGTACTTC. Protein sequence: CASSRAGDEQYF. This chain uses TRBV7-9 with TRBJ2-7, with 8 bases fitting TRBD2. The CDR3 consists of 12 residues. Germline V gene lookup returns CDR1 SEHNR and CDR2 FQNEAQ (reference sequence). The V gene end was trimmed by 5 bases and the J gene end by 5 bases; junction bases not matched to a gene: 2.

Many counts were recorded for this clonotype. The chain links TRBV12-3 or TRBV12-4 to TRBJ2-5; 8 bases align to TRBD1. This CDR3 spans 15 amino acids. V shed 3 bases and J 4 bases; nucleotides not matched to a gene: 7. This CDR3 is CASSFRAGGRETQYF. For the CDR3, the DNA is TGTGCCAGCAGTTTTCGGGCAGGGGGCAGAGAGACCCAGTACTTC.

This clonotype has ten or more counts. V and J are TRBV29-1 and TRBJ2-6, with no clear D. This CDR3 contains 13 residues. Germline-derived CDR1 and CDR2 are SQVTM and ANQGSEA. Trimming removed 3 bases from V and 0 bases from J, with 3 bases in between. CDR3: CSVETSGANVLTF. DNA of the CDR3: TGCAGCGTTGAGACCTCTGGGGCCAACGTCCTGACTTTC.